A single sample gave rise to the 9 T cell receptor beta chains below, sequenced in a study of cytomegalovirus exposure and HLA in healthy donors. The protocol was immunoSEQ multiplex PCR, while the TCRdb copy is restricted to in-frame clones and leaves out a portion. This repertoire shows around 190,000 clones, about 84% found once; its top ten account for more than 1.2%. What was sequenced was PBMCs. These receptors were obtained from a young woman in good health and CMV-seronegative.

This chain uses TRBV9 with TRBJ2-2; D not resolved. CDR1 and CDR2 from the germline V gene are SGDLS and YYNGEE. The V end lost 0 bases, the J end lost 7 bases, and 4 bases lay between the germline ends. The CDR3 totals 12 residues. The CDR3 is CASSVDIGELFF. The DNA for the CDR3 is TGTGCCAGCAGCGTAGATATCGGGGAGCTGTTTTTT.

The chain combines TRBV27 with TRBJ2-6; D is ambiguous. There are 16 residues in the CDR3. V lost 3 bases and J lost 1, with 10 bases in between. CDR1 MNHEY and CDR2 SMNVEV come from the germline V gene (reference sequence). The CDR3: CASSLAPTSGANVLTF. In DNA form, the CDR3 reads TGTGCCAGCAGTTTGGCGCCGACATCTGGGGCCAACGTCCTGACTTTC.

This clone was observed a few times. The gene calls are TRBV25-1 and TRBJ2-3, with D unclear. Trimming removed 6 bases from V and 2 bases from J, with 6 bases in between. CDR3 length: 12 amino acids. Per germline, CDR1 MGHDK and CDR2 SYGVNS. The CDR3, as DNA: TGTGCCAGCAGCCAGGACACAGATACGCAGTATTTT. This gives the protein CASSQDTDTQYF.

This clone was detected only once. The V call is TRBV10-3, the J call TRBJ1-4, with 9 bases that match TRBD1. Germline CDR1 is ENHRY and CDR2 is SYGVKD. The junction had 9 bases not matched to a gene; V was cut back by 4 bases and J by 3 bases. The CDR3 has 17 residues. CDR3 sequence (DNA): TGTGCCATCAGTGCAACGGGACAGGGTTCAGCTAATGAAAAACTGTTTTTT. This translates into CAISATGQGSANEKLFF.

The chain has TRBV2 and TRBJ2-7; 9 bases are shared with TRBD1. The V gene end was trimmed by 4 bases and the J gene end by 12 bases; junction bases not matched to a gene: 13. This CDR3 has 14 residues. CDR1 is SNHLY and CDR2 is FYNNEI in the germline V gene. Here the CDR3 reads CASSGRDRAVGPYF. In DNA, the CDR3 is TGTGCCAGCAGTGGCCGGGACAGGGCGGTCGGGCCGTACTTC.

This clone was seen only a few times. The chain couples TRBV5-1 to TRBJ2-6; 11 nucleotides agree with TRBD1. The CDR3 contains 18 residues. CDR1 and CDR2 (germline): SGHRS, YFSETQ. The V segment lost 0 bases and the J segment 3 bases; nucleotides outside the gene matches: 5. CDR3 residues: CASSLARDRGSGANVLTF. CDR3 nucleotides: TGCGCCAGCAGCTTGGCCAGGGACAGGGGGAGTGGGGCCAACGTCCTGACTTTC.

The chain couples TRBV5-4 to TRBJ2-1, with TRBD2 matching over 13 bases. The CDR3 length is 15 residues. CDR1 and CDR2 (germline): SGHNT, YYREEE (reference sequence). The ends lost 4 bases at V and 15 bases at J; junction bases unmatched: 13. CDR3 sequence reads: CASSPGLAGSDRGFF. The CDR3 nucleotides read TGTGCCAGCAGCCCGGGACTAGCGGGGTCAGACCGGGGGTTCTTC.

The chain employs TRBV6-1 and TRBJ2-7, with 10 bases matching TRBD2. The CDR3 extends over 16 amino acids. The V gene's germline CDR1 is MNHNS and CDR2 SASEGT. V was pared by 4 bases and J by 4 bases, with 10 bases of the junction left unmatched. The CDR3: CASSGQTSGTSYEQYF. CDR3 sequence (DNA): TGTGCCAGCAGTGGCCAAACTAGCGGGACTTCATACGAGCAGTACTTC.

This chain links TRBV7-9 with TRBJ1-4; TRBD1 aligns across 9 bases. Germline assignment: CDR1 SEHNR and CDR2 FQNEAQ (reference sequence). The CDR3 runs to 15 residues. J lost 7 bases, V lost 5 bases, and 8 bases had no gene match. The CDR3 protein is CASSTLQGAGEKLFF. CDR3 DNA sequence: TGTGCCAGCAGCACGCTACAGGGGGCGGGTGAAAAACTGTTTTTT.